These 18 T cell receptor beta chains originate from one sample sequenced in a study of regulatory T cells in long-lasting Graves disease (dated by TCRdb to about 2021). In light of the paper, this sample's time point label describes: persistent/refractory GD, antithyroid drugs over 5 years with positive TRAb. For both TCR sequencing and RNA sequencing, RNA was extracted from PBMCs in TRIzol. Library prep was done by multiplex PCR. Instrument used: Illumina HiSeq 4000. TCR beta libraries were built with iRepertoire HTBI primers and Arm-PCR amplification of CDR3 regions. Using fastp at Q25 and MiXCR, TCRdb reprocessed the public reads and kept productive beta chains. Rows are unified per CDR3 protein, each entry keeping the most common DNA and genes. The sample data list a few hundred thousand distinct CDR3 sequences, and around 24% of these were observed just once. The top ten clonotypes cover roughly 26% of the sample.

This specimen consisted of peripheral blood mononuclear cells (PBMCs), obtained when the disease was refractory, from a patient treated with antithyroid drugs. The source is a female donor with Graves disease.

This clonotype was counted between two and nine times. The chain's CDR3 is CSVESVDRATEAFF. The CDR3 region has the DNA TGCAGCGTTGAATCGGTGGACAGGGCCACTGAAGCTTTCTTT. The chain couples TRBV29-1 to TRBJ1-1, with 8 bases matching TRBD1. Trimming at V came to 2 bases and at J to 4 bases, leaving 6 bases not matched to a gene. Per the germline V gene, CDR1 is SQVTM and CDR2 is ANQGSEA. This CDR3 contains 14 residues.

CDR3 nucleotides: TGTGCCAGCAGCTTAGGGGACAGTCATCAGCCCCAGCATTTT. This sequence encodes CASSLGDSHQPQHF. The chain employs TRBV7-2 and TRBJ1-5, with 7 positions matching TRBD1. The germline gives CDR1 SGHTA, CDR2 FQGNSA. This CDR3 comprises 14 residues. V dropped 1 base and J dropped 5; count of bases not matched to a gene: 2.

This clonotype was seen a handful of times. J is TRBJ1-5 and V is TRBV5-4; possible D gene TRBD1, 5 bases. With 4 bases removed from V and 7 bases from J, the gap between germline ends came to 18 bases. The CDR3 has 15 amino acids. Per the germline V gene, CDR1 is SGHNT and CDR2 is YYREEE (reference sequence). The CDR3 nucleotides are TGTGCCAGCAGCATGGGACCCGAAGGAGGGCAGCCCCAGCATTTT. Its translation: CASSMGPEGGQPQHF.

This clonotype has a count of ten or more. The chain's CDR3 is CSARFDLRIFGYTF. The CDR3 DNA sequence: TGCAGTGCTAGATTCGACTTGCGAATCTTCGGCTACACCTTC. The chain carries TRBV20-1 and TRBJ1-2; no reliable D call. Germline lookup yields CDR1 DFQATT and CDR2 SNEGSKA (reference sequence). The V end lost 2 bases, the J end lost 8 bases, and 18 bases lay between the germline ends. The CDR3 sequence is 14 residues long.

The CDR3 loop is CSVYRGGNTEAFF. CDR3 coding DNA: TGCAGCGTCTACAGGGGCGGGAACACTGAAGCTTTCTTT. The rearrangement joins TRBV29-1 to TRBJ1-1; 7 bases line up with TRBD1. The CDR3 extends over 13 amino acids. Trimming at V came to 6 bases and at J to 1 base, leaving 5 bases not matched to a gene. Germline CDR1 is SQVTM and CDR2 is ANQGSEA. Based on the CDR3 plus reference TRBV29-1 and TRBJ1-1, the full variable domain is SAVISQKPSRDICQRGTSLTIQCQVDSQVTMMFWYRQQPGQSLTLIATANQGSEATYESGFVIDKFPISRPNLTFSTLTVSNMSPEDSSIYLCSVYRGGNTEAFFGQGTRLTVV.

The chain combines TRBV5-4 with TRBJ1-5; the D is unclear. The CDR3 sequence is 14 residues long. The germline gives CDR1 SGHNT, CDR2 YYREEE (reference sequence). With 4 bases removed from V and 5 bases from J, the gap between germline ends came to 13 bases. For the CDR3, the DNA is TGTGCCAGCAGCAAGGGTGGGGTGGATCAGCCCCAGCATTTT. It encodes CASSKGGVDQPQHF. The whole variable domain, remainder taken from reference TRBV5-4 and TRBJ1-5, is ETGVTQSPTHLIKTRGQQVTLRCSSQSGHNTVSWYQQALGQGPQFIFQYYREEENGRGNFPPRFSGLQFPNYSSELNVNALELDDSALYLCASSKGGVDQPQHFGDGTRLSIL.

This rearrangement joins TRBV12-3 or TRBV12-4 to TRBJ2-5; 7 bases align to TRBD1. V was clipped by 3 bases and J by 1 base; unmatched bases: 5. The CDR3 has 15 residues. This CDR3 is CASSLVGTAQETQYF. CDR3 coding DNA: TGTGCCAGCAGTTTGGTCGGGACAGCCCAAGAGACCCAGTACTTC.

This clonotype was observed many times. The chain is built from TRBV6-1 and TRBJ1-3, with 8 bases matching TRBD1. With 5 bases clipped from V and 4 bases from J, the junction kept 7 bases outside the gene matches. The V gene's germline CDR1 is MNHNS and CDR2 SASEGT. The CDR3 length is 15 residues. CDR3 in amino acids: CASSTGQGGGNTIYF. The CDR3 coding sequence is TGTGCCAGCAGTACTGGACAGGGAGGAGGAAACACCATATATTTT.

In this sample, this clonotype turned up a few times. The chain carries TRBV6-1 and TRBJ1-3; 9 nucleotides line up with TRBD1. Germline lookup yields CDR1 MNHNS and CDR2 SASEGT. CDR3 length: 16 residues. V shed 6 bases, J shed 1 base, and the junction held 7 bases outside the gene matches. The CDR3 region has the DNA TGTGCCAGCAGACGTAACAGGGGGCAATCTGGAAACACCATATATTTT. This translates into CASRRNRGQSGNTIYF.

This chain joins TRBV28 and TRBJ2-5; TRBD1 matches at 8 bases. With 5 bases clipped from V and 2 bases from J, the junction kept 13 bases outside the gene matches. CDR1 is MDHEN and CDR2 is SYDVKM in the germline V gene. The length of the CDR3 is 17 residues. Here the CDR3 reads CASSPEENRGWQETQYF. As DNA, the CDR3 is TGTGCCAGCAGTCCCGAGGAAAACAGGGGGTGGCAAGAGACCCAGTACTTC.

At least ten counts were recorded for this clonotype. The chain links TRBV12-3 or TRBV12-4 to TRBJ1-1; no firm D call. V gave up 3 bases and J gave up 0 bases, with 17 bases separating them. CDR3 length equals 17 residues. The CDR3 loop reads CASSFAPRRPVNTEAFF. Here the CDR3 DNA reads TGTGCCAGCAGTTTTGCCCCCCGACGGCCCGTGAACACTGAAGCTTTCTTT.

This clonotype has just a few counts. J is TRBJ2-3 and V is TRBV20-1; 10 bases agree with TRBD2. The CDR3 sequence is 17 residues long. The germline V gene encodes CDR1 DFQATT and CDR2 SNEGSKA (reference sequence). Germline trimming cut 6 bases from V and 0 bases from J; bases unmatched to any gene: 12. CDR3 residues: CSATSSGSYGSTDTQYF. CDR3 coding DNA: TGCAGTGCAACCTCTAGCGGGAGTTACGGAAGCACAGATACGCAGTATTTT.

The CDR3 bases are TGCAGTGCTACCCATGAAAAAAACACCATATATTTT. It codes for CSATHEKNTIYF. This chain joins TRBV20-1 and TRBJ1-3; D is ambiguous. Trimming pared 4 bases from V and 6 bases from J, leaving 10 bases between. Per the germline V gene, CDR1 is DFQATT and CDR2 is SNEGSKA (reference sequence). CDR3 size: 12 residues.

This clonotype was picked up many times. This rearrangement joins TRBV28 to TRBJ1-1, with 8 bases that match TRBD1. CDR1 is MDHEN and CDR2 is SYDVKM in the germline V gene. The CDR3 is made up of 15 amino acids. Germline trimming cut 6 bases from V and 1 base from J; bases unmatched to any gene: 7. CDR3 in DNA: TGTGCCAGCAGCCAGACAGGGGTGACGAACACTGAAGCTTTCTTT. Translated, it gives CASSQTGVTNTEAFF.

The chain recombines TRBV28 with TRBJ2-7, with 11 bases aligning to TRBD2. V was pared by 7 bases and J by 7 bases, with 6 bases of the junction left unmatched. Germline CDR1 MDHEN, CDR2 SYDVKM. The CDR3 has 13 residues. CDR3 in DNA: TGTGCCAGCACCGGACTAGCGGGCGGAGAGCAGTACTTC. Amino acids: CASTGLAGGEQYF.

This chain links TRBV4-2 with TRBJ1-1, with 7 bases fitting TRBD1. Germline V gene lookup returns CDR1 LGHNA and CDR2 YNFKEQ. CDR3 size: 14 residues. Trimming cost V 2 bases and J 5 bases; bases outside gene matches: 5. In nucleotides, the CDR3 is TGTGCCAGCAGCCAATTTACAGGGGCGACTGAAGCTTTCTTT. Its protein product is CASSQFTGATEAFF.

This clonotype was seen once. Being one base from a much bigger clone, this may be a read error. The rearrangement uses TRBV7-2 and TRBJ1-4, with D hard to call. This CDR3 has 17 residues. The germline V gene encodes CDR1 SGHTA and CDR2 FQGNSA. The CDR3 DNA follows: TGTGCCAGCAGCTTAGGAGCAGGCGGCGGCCAGAATGAAAGACTGTTTTTT. Its translation is CASSLGAGGGQNERLFF.

This clonotype has more than one count but fewer than ten. V and J are TRBV9 and TRBJ2-7; 8 bases agree with TRBD2. The CDR3 has 15 amino acids. V was clipped by 3 bases and J by 3 bases; unmatched bases: 8. Germline CDR1 reads SGDLS; CDR2 reads YYNGEE. The CDR3 region has the DNA TGTGCCAGCAGCGAGTTTCCGGGACTAGGCTACGAGCAGTACTTC. This codes for CASSEFPGLGYEQYF.